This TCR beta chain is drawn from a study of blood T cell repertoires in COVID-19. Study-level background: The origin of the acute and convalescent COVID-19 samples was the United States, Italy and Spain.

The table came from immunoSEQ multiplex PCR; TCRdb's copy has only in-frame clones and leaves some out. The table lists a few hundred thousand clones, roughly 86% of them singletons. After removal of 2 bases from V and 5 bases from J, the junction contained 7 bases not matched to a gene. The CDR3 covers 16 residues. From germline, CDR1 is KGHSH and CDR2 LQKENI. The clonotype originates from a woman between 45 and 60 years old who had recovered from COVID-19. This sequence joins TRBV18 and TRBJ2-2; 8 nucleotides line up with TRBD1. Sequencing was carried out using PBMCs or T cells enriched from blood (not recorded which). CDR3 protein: CASSPGSQGATGELFF. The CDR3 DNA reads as TGTGCCAGCTCACCAGGTTCGCAGGGGGCTACCGGGGAGCTGTTTTTT.